These T cell receptor beta chains were read from a single sample in a study of shared clonotypes between healthy human individuals. Sequenced by immunoSEQ multiplex PCR; TCRdb stores in-frame clones only, minus some. This sample has 1.5 million to 2.5 million clones, with roughly 95% found just once. The sequenced sample consisted of naive CD8+ T cells sorted from blood. The receptors stem from a man aged 18 to 35 in good health. The CDR3 runs from the conserved cysteine through the conserved F or W. The D gene is left open where the match is weak. Expanded clones get a size class; other rows say once, few or many, or leave the size out.

clone size	J gene	D gene	CDR3 length	V gene	CDR3 DNA	CDR3 protein
once	TRBJ2-2	TRBD2	17	TRBV18	TGTGCCAGCTCACCAGGGCTAGCGGAAACGAACACCGGGGAGCTGTTTTTT	CASSPGLAETNTGELFF
-	TRBJ2-3	TRBD2	16	TRBV2	TGTGCCAGCAGCAAAGCCCCTAGCGGGAGCTCCGATACGCAGTATTTT	CASSKAPSGSSDTQYF
-	TRBJ1-6	TRBD1	13	TRBV2	TGTGCCAGCATAGGGACAGGGGGCACGGGGCTCCACTTT	CASIGTGGTGLHF
-	TRBJ2-7	TRBD1	16	TRBV28	TGTGCCAGCAGTCTAGACCGACAGGGGACCTCCTACGAGCAGTACTTC	CASSLDRQGTSYEQYF
-	TRBJ2-7	-	17	TRBV19	TGTGCCAGTAGTATAGCGGGGGGCCGGGACAGCCACTACGAGCAGTACTTC	CASSIAGGRDSHYEQYF
-	TRBJ1-5	-	13	TRBV27	TGTGCCAGCAGTCCGGATAGCAATCAGCCCCAGCATTTT	CASSPDSNQPQHF
-	TRBJ2-1	-	15	TRBV6-5	TGTGCCAGCAGTTACGAGGTGGGCTCCTACAATGAGCAGTTCTTC	CASSYEVGSYNEQFF
-	TRBJ2-1	-	15	TRBV4-1	TGCGCCAGCAGCCAAGTAGGGGGGCGGGCCAATGAGCAGTTCTTC	CASSQVGGRANEQFF
-	TRBJ2-3	-	14	TRBV13	TGTGCCAGCATCATACGGCCAAACACAGATACGCAGTATTTT	CASIIRPNTDTQYF
-	TRBJ2-5	TRBD2	14	TRBV7-8	TGTGCCAGCAGCTTAGAGCGGGGGCAAGAGACCCAGTACTTC	CASSLERGQETQYF
-	TRBJ2-1	TRBD2	14	TRBV7-6	TGTGCCAGCAGCTTGATCGGGGGGTCCAATGAGCAGTTCTTC	CASSLIGGSNEQFF
-	TRBJ1-2	-	13	TRBV6-5	TGTGCCAGCAGAGAACTGGGCCAGTATGGCTACACCTTC	CASRELGQYGYTF
-	TRBJ2-3	TRBD2	18	TRBV11-2	TGTGCCAGCAGCTTAGATGCTACTAGCGGGGGGAGCACAGATACGCAGTATTTT	CASSLDATSGGSTDTQYF
once	TRBJ1-6	TRBD1	15	TRBV15	TGTGCCACCAGCAGAGAGGGACAGGGGGATTCACCCCTCCACTTT	CATSREGQGDSPLHF
-	TRBJ2-5	TRBD1	10	TRBV30	TGTGCCTGGAGCGGGGACAGCCAGTACTTC	CAWSGDSQYF
-	TRBJ1-2	-	15	TRBV28	TGTGCCAGCAGCCACTTGGAGTCCCCCAACTATGGCTACACCTTC	CASSHLESPNYGYTF
-	TRBJ2-7	-	13	TRBV11-2	TGTGCCAGCAGCTTTGGTAGGTCCTACGAGCAGTACTTC	CASSFGRSYEQYF
-	TRBJ2-7	TRBD1	14	TRBV18	TGTGCCAGCTCACCAACAGGGGACTCCTACGAGCAGTACTTC	CASSPTGDSYEQYF
once	TRBJ2-7	-	13	TRBV5-1	TGCGCCAGCAGCCCCGCAGGCTCCTACGAGCAGTACTTC	CASSPAGSYEQYF
-	TRBJ2-7	TRBD2	14	TRBV7-8	TGTGCCAGCAGCTTAAGCGGGAGGGGGGACGAGCAGTACTTC	CASSLSGRGDEQYF
few	TRBJ1-6	-	16	TRBV6-1	TGTGCCAGCAGTGAATGGTCAGGGGAAGGTGGCTCACCCCTCCACTTT	CASSEWSGEGGSPLHF
-	TRBJ2-6	-	19	TRBV18	TGTGCCAGCTTGGAGAGCCCGGGGGCGGGAAACTCTGGGGCCAACGTCCTGACTTTC	CASLESPGAGNSGANVLTF
-	TRBJ1-2	-	12	TRBV27	TGTGCCAGCAGCCGGGATCTTTATGGCTACACCTTC	CASSRDLYGYTF
-	TRBJ2-3	-	15	TRBV2	TGTGCCAGGCATCCTAGTGATTCTAGCACAGATACGCAGTATTTT	CARHPSDSSTDTQYF
-	TRBJ2-7	TRBD2	16	TRBV27	TGTGCCAGCAGTCTGGCTAGCGGGGAGACGTACTACGAGCAGTACTTC	CASSLASGETYYEQYF
-	TRBJ2-2	-	13	TRBV7-3	TGTGCCAGCAGCCCCTATAACACCGGGGAGCTGTTTTTT	CASSPYNTGELFF
once	TRBJ2-2	-	14	TRBV5-4	TGTGCCAGCACTGAGGAGACGAACACCGGGGAGCTGTTTTTT	CASTEETNTGELFF
-	TRBJ1-2	-	13	TRBV30	TGTGCCTGGAGTGTAAACAGCGACTATGGCTACACCTTC	CAWSVNSDYGYTF
-	TRBJ2-7	-	13	TRBV6-1	TGTGCCAGCAGTGTGGGGGACGGATACGAGCAGTACTTC	CASSVGDGYEQYF